This T cell receptor (beta chain) was retrieved from a study of human T cells and chemical hapten exposure (dated by TCRdb to about 2021). Background for the entire study: Libraries were pooled for sequencing, and per-sample TCR yields varied mainly because of small differences in library volumes within the pool. The study tracked peripheral blood TCR repertoire changes in vivo during primary and secondary sensitization to the hapten diphenylcyclopropenone (DPC) in alopecia patients. Both TCR alpha and TCR beta chains were sequenced from each blood RNA sample. Study-level results and caveats: After repeated subsampling, changes were observed in the strength of the expansion versus patch-test correlation and in the threshold at which the correlation became significant. The number of TCRs above 1 in 1000 frequency did not change with DPC sensitization; there was no evidence of global repertoire structure alterations.

The library was generated by RACE. The data were produced on a NextSeq 500. During library preparation, unique molecular identifiers were attached to individual cDNA molecules so that TCRs could be counted in a quantitative, reproducible way. As for the original processing: Samples had a median of approximately 93,000 TCRs, with a range from roughly 20,000 to 690,600. The Decombinator software suite was used to annotate the V, J and CDR3 of the TCR reads. For PS versus PT1 abundance plots, all samples were subsampled to the same number of TCRs (28,000). TCRs were defined as expanded if absent before sensitization and observed at least eight times at the 2-week time point. TCRdb trimmed the raw reads at Q25, called clones with MiXCR and kept productive beta chains. Here each entry gathers all rows of one CDR3 protein and keeps the most common genes and DNA. The V and J calls were not made by the authors but by TCRdb's processing. For this sample there are over 100,000 distinct CDR3 sequences; 8.5% to 9.5% appear just once. The ten largest account for 1.5% to 2% of the sample.

This specimen's time point label, interpreted: healthy volunteer bleed at 2 weeks. Total RNA was extracted from unfractionated whole blood that had been collected in Tempus Blood RNA tubes. About five healthy volunteers served as TCR sequencing controls and were bled at day 0, 2 weeks and 6 weeks. At the junction V is shortened by 1 base and J by 5 bases, with 12 bases in between. CDR1 is given as SGHTA and CDR2 as FQGNSA, both from the germline V gene. The CDR3 sequence holds 15 residues, the cysteine and phenylalanine included. The kept DNA is CDR3 alone, 45 bases in frame from the first base. A remark on this clonotype: No antigen is known for it. No base quality values were provided; no much bigger clone lies one nucleotide off.

The source is a male donor in good health. Some clones in this sample may be carry-over from other donors' samples. The sample taken for sequencing was whole blood. The rearranged segments are TRBV7-2 and TRBJ1-5; no D gene call is confident. The encoded CDR3 is CASSLGGLWDQPQHF. The DNA sequence is as follows: TGTGCCAGCAGCTTAGGTGGCTTATGGGATCAGCCCCAGCATTTT.